This section outlines one T cell receptor beta chain sequence together with its context. Its antigen remains unidentified. The data are from a study of OX40 agonist ivuxolimab in advanced cancers. As for the study in general: Patients received the agonistic anti-OX40 (CD134) antibody ivuxolimab. Enrolled patients in dose escalation had cancers that were hepatocellular carcinoma, melanoma, renal cell or head and neck cancer.

CDR1 is LGHNA and CDR2 is YNFKEQ in the germline V gene. This CDR3 is 12 amino acids long. The V end was cut by 4 bases, the J end by 15 bases, with 16 bases between. Blood specimens came from baseline, cycle 4 day 1, and cycle 7 day 1. Notes on the study in general: Expanded clones were, on average, more numerous among CD8+ T cells than CD4+.

Using immunoSEQ multiplex PCR, the repertoire was profiled, and TCRdb retains in-frame clones only, with some absent. The data show just over 14,000 clones, about 90% seen once. This specimen consisted of CD4+ or CD8+ T cells sorted from blood, obtained in a trial of the OX40 agonist ivuxolimab. The receptor was derived from an adult with an advanced solid tumor such as melanoma, head and neck, liver or kidney cancer. The genes are TRBV4-2 and TRBJ2-1; possible D gene TRBD2, 6 bases. The CDR3 spells CASSLGTPGLFF. In DNA, the CDR3 is TGTGCCAGCAGCCTAGGGACTCCCGGATTGTTCTTC.